The 10 T cell receptor beta chains below come from one sample, sequenced in a study of blood T cell repertoires in COVID-19. Sequencing used immunoSEQ multiplex PCR; TCRdb keeps in-frame clones, though not all of them. The sample shows 200,000 to 250,000 clones, 82% of them seen only once. Sample: peripheral blood. All receptors come from a woman aged 70-85 years with COVID-19, enrolled during active disease.

The rearrangement uses TRBV11-3 and TRBJ2-1; 8 bases agree with TRBD2. Per germline, CDR1 SGHNT and CDR2 YENEEA. The CDR3 loop spans 15 amino acids. V shed 5 bases, J shed 5 bases, and the junction held 8 bases outside the gene matches. The CDR3 is CASSPTGTRDNEQFF. The CDR3 DNA reads as TGTGCCAGCAGCCCAACCGGGACTAGAGACAATGAGCAGTTCTTC.

This clone was seen a few times. The chain is built from TRBV7-2 and TRBJ1-1, with D perhaps TRBD1 (6 bases). The CDR3 runs 15 residues. CDR1 is SGHTA, CDR2 FQGNSA, per germline. Trimming left V 8 bases short and J 1 base short, with 17 bases between. DNA for the CDR3: TGTGCCAGCCGTAAGGCGGGGGCTAAGAACACTGAAGCTTTCTTT. This sequence encodes CASRKAGAKNTEAFF. The full variable domain, in which reference TRBV7-2 and TRBJ1-1 provide the parts outside the CDR3, is GAGVSQSPSNKVTEKGKDVELRCDPISGHTALYWYRQSLGQGLEFLIYFQGNSAPDKSGLPSDRFSAERTGGSVSTLTIQRTQQEDSAVYLCASRKAGAKNTEAFFGQGTRLTVV.

This sequence joins TRBV5-1 and TRBJ1-3, with 9 bases fitting TRBD1. V lost 4 bases to trimming and J lost 7 bases; unmatched junction nucleotides: 12. The germline V gene has CDR1 SGHRS and CDR2 YFSETQ. The CDR3 is 16 residues long. CDR3 in amino acids: CASSPGWTGVPNTIYF. Written as DNA, the CDR3 is TGCGCCAGCAGCCCAGGCTGGACAGGGGTGCCGAACACCATATATTTT.

The V and J genes are TRBV7-2 and TRBJ2-3; D uncertain. The CDR3 consists of 13 residues. Trimming pared 5 bases from V and 3 bases from J, leaving 9 bases between. Germline-derived CDR1 and CDR2 are SGHTA and FQGNSA. Here the CDR3 reads CASSTYPTDTQYF. DNA of the CDR3: TGTGCCAGCAGCACTTACCCTACAGATACGCAGTATTTT.

This clone was seen once. This rearrangement joins TRBV5-8 to TRBJ1-4; 8 bases map to TRBD1. The CDR3 is 16 amino acids. Germline V gene sequence: CDR1 SGHTS, CDR2 YDEGEE. V was pared by 0 bases and J by 5 bases, with 6 bases of the junction left unmatched. CDR3 region: CASSLGTGRFNEKLFF. The CDR3 region has the DNA TGTGCCAGCAGCTTGGGGACAGGGCGATTCAATGAAAAACTGTTTTTT.

The chain recombines TRBV5-4 with TRBJ2-7; D possibly corresponds to TRBD1 (5 bases). Trimming cost V 1 base and J 3 bases, with 11 bases left between them. The germline gives CDR1 SGHNT, CDR2 YYREEE (reference sequence). The length of the CDR3 is 14 residues. The CDR3 here is CASSLKNRNYEQYF. The CDR3 DNA reads as TGTGCCAGCAGCTTGAAGAACAGGAACTACGAGCAGTACTTC. The full variable domain, rest sourced from reference TRBV5-4 and TRBJ2-7, is ETGVTQSPTHLIKTRGQQVTLRCSSQSGHNTVSWYQQALGQGPQFIFQYYREEENGRGNFPPRFSGLQFPNYSSELNVNALELDDSALYLCASSLKNRNYEQYFGPGTRLTVT.

J is TRBJ1-4 and V is TRBV11-2; a weak D match, TRBD1 (6 bases). The V end lost 3 bases, the J end lost 8 bases, and 16 bases lay between the germline ends. CDR1 and CDR2 from the germline V gene are SGHAT and FQNNGV. The CDR3 runs to 15 residues. The CDR3 loop is CASSFGAGEREKLFF. The CDR3 DNA follows: TGTGCCAGCAGCTTTGGGGCAGGGGAAAGAGAAAAACTGTTTTTT.

CDR3 nucleotide sequence: TGTGCCAGTGGCGACAGGGGATTCGAGCAGTACTTC. It specifies CASGDRGFEQYF. V and J are TRBV27 and TRBJ2-7; 8 bases agree with TRBD1. The germline V gene has CDR1 MNHEY and CDR2 SMNVEV (reference sequence). CDR3 length: 12 amino acids. The V segment lost 9 bases and the J segment 6 bases; nucleotides outside the gene matches: 7.

V is TRBV2 and J is TRBJ2-1, with 7 bases aligning to TRBD2. Germline V gives CDR1 SNHLY, CDR2 FYNNEI. V was clipped by 7 bases and J by 0 bases; unmatched bases: 12. This CDR3 region has 17 residues. CDR3 nucleotide sequence: TGTGCCAGCAACGGGGCTAGCGGATATAGCTCCTACAATGAGCAGTTCTTC. It translates to CASNGASGYSSYNEQFF.

The chain carries TRBV5-1 and TRBJ2-4, with D tentatively TRBD1 (6 bases). Germline-derived CDR1 and CDR2 are SGHRS and YFSETQ. This CDR3 is built from 14 residues. V was cut by 4 bases and J by 2 bases, with 10 bases left in between. The CDR3, as DNA: TGCGCCAGCAGCACTCAGGGGACCAAAAACATTCAGTACTTC. Amino acids: CASSTQGTKNIQYF.